These 15 T cell receptor beta chains share one sample of origin, sequenced in a study of cytomegalovirus exposure and HLA in healthy donors. Researchers ran the PCR with 60 Vbeta and 13 Jbeta primers. Repertoires were generated with immunoSEQ multiplex PCR, while TCRdb's copy carries only in-frame clones and drops some. The table records 130,000 or so clones, around 77% of them present only once. The specimen sequenced was PBMCs. The source of these receptors is a man aged 50-59 years in good health and CMV-seronegative.

The chain is built from TRBV7-6 and TRBJ2-3; D gene unclear. CDR3 length: 12 amino acids. Deletions cut 5 bases from V and 0 bases from J, with 3 bases between. The germline gives CDR1 SGHVS, CDR2 FNYEAQ. The CDR3 loop reads CASSLSTDTQYF. The CDR3 DNA reads as TGTGCCAGCAGCCTTAGCACAGATACGCAGTATTTT.

The chain carries TRBV10-3 and TRBJ1-1; 7 positions agree with TRBD1. V lost 1 base to trimming and J lost 0 bases; unmatched junction nucleotides: 5. Germline V gives CDR1 ENHRY, CDR2 SYGVKD. This CDR3 is built from 16 residues. The CDR3 region is CAISEFDRAMNTEAFF. Here the CDR3 DNA reads TGTGCCATCAGTGAGTTTGACAGGGCGATGAACACTGAAGCTTTCTTT.

V and J are TRBV5-4 and TRBJ2-7; 10 nucleotides agree with TRBD2. In germline, CDR1 is SGHNT, CDR2 YYREEE (reference sequence). The CDR3 consists of 16 residues. J lost 3 bases, V lost 0 bases, and 6 bases had no gene match. The CDR3 region is CASSLGVAGGHYEQYF. The CDR3 nucleotides read TGTGCCAGCAGCTTGGGAGTAGCGGGAGGTCACTACGAGCAGTACTTC.

The gene calls are TRBV4-1 and TRBJ1-4; no clear D gene. The CDR3 totals 15 residues. The germline V and J ends were trimmed by 2 bases and 4 bases, with 11 bases remaining between them. In germline, CDR1 is MGHRA, CDR2 YSYEKL. The CDR3, as DNA: TGCGCCAGCAGCCAATGGACGGGAGTTAATGAAAAACTGTTTTTT. Translating gives CASSQWTGVNEKLFF.

The V and J genes are TRBV6-5 and TRBJ1-2; 8 nucleotides match TRBD1. V gave up 4 bases and J gave up 8 bases; unmatched junction bases: 9. This CDR3 is built from 14 residues. Germline assignment: CDR1 MNHEY and CDR2 SVGAGI. CDR3 nucleotides: TGTGCCAGCAGTTTAGGACAGGGTTTTGAGGGCTACACCTTC. Protein product: CASSLGQGFEGYTF.

The chain uses TRBV6-1 and TRBJ2-2; 8 bases line up with TRBD2. The length of the CDR3 is 15 residues. V trimming: 11 bases; J trimming: 1 base; junction bases outside the gene matches: 9. CDR1 is MNHNS and CDR2 is SASEGT in the germline V gene. The DNA for the CDR3 is TGTGCCGGACGAGGGAGCGGGAGGAACACCGGGGAGCTGTTTTTT. Protein product: CAGRGSGRNTGELFF.

V gene TRBV19 combines with J gene TRBJ1-5; 9 bases agree with TRBD1. Germline CDR1 and CDR2: LNHDA and SQIVND (reference sequence). V trimming: 4 bases; J trimming: 15 bases; junction bases outside the gene matches: 10. The CDR3 runs 13 residues. DNA of the CDR3: TGTGCCAGTAGTAGGTCCCGGACAGGGGTTACGCATTTT. Protein: CASSRSRTGVTHF.

V is TRBV9 and J is TRBJ1-3, with TRBD1 matching 9 bases. The CDR3 length is 18 residues. CDR1 and CDR2 (germline): SGDLS, YYNGEE. Trimming removed 0 bases from V and 1 base from J; junction bases left unmatched: 8. The CDR3 sequence is CASSVDPWTGASGNTIYF. The CDR3, as DNA: TGTGCCAGCAGCGTAGATCCCTGGACAGGGGCGTCTGGAAACACCATATATTTT.

V is TRBV27 and J is TRBJ2-3, with 11 bases identical to TRBD1. V was pared by 1 base and J by 4 bases, with 4 bases of the junction left unmatched. Germline V gene sequence: CDR1 MNHEY, CDR2 SMNVEV (reference sequence). This CDR3 is built from 16 residues. In nucleotides, the CDR3 is TGTGCCAGCAGTTTATTCGGACAGGGGGCCGCAGATACGCAGTATTTT. It encodes CASSLFGQGAADTQYF.

The V and J genes are TRBV11-1 and TRBJ1-1, with D perhaps matching TRBD1 (6 bases). Trimming pared 2 bases from V and 2 bases from J, leaving 9 bases between. This CDR3 has 14 residues. Per germline, CDR1 SGHAT and CDR2 FQDESV (reference sequence). CDR3 DNA: TGTGCCAGCAGCTTACAGGGGACCAACACTGAAGCTTTCTTT. This sequence encodes CASSLQGTNTEAFF.

This chain links TRBV5-1 with TRBJ2-1; D gene unclear. CDR1 is SGHRS and CDR2 is YFSETQ in the germline V gene. There are 11 residues in the CDR3. V lost 0 bases and J 11 bases, leaving 6 bases between the germline ends. CDR3 sequence reads: CASSLGPKQFF. The CDR3 DNA is TGCGCCAGCAGCTTGGGGCCCAAGCAGTTCTTC. The full variable domain, in which reference TRBV5-1 and TRBJ2-1 provide the parts outside the CDR3, is KAGVTQTPRYLIKTRGQQVTLSCSPISGHRSVSWYQQTPGQGLQFLFEYFSETQRNKGNFPGRFSGRQFSNSRSEMNVSTLELGDSALYLCASSLGPKQFFGPGTRLTVL.

The J gene is TRBJ1-3, the V gene TRBV5-4; the D gene is possibly TRBD1 (5 bases). CDR1 and CDR2 (germline): SGHNT, YYREEE (reference sequence). The CDR3 runs to 16 residues. V shed 0 bases and J shed 2 bases, with 12 bases lying between them. The CDR3 DNA reads TGTGCCAGCAGCTTGGGGGGGGGTACGGCTGGAAACACCATATATTTT. This codes for CASSLGGGTAGNTIYF.

This chain links TRBV7-6 with TRBJ2-4, with 13 bases fitting TRBD2. Germline assignment: CDR1 SGHVS and CDR2 FNYEAQ. Trimming took 5 bases from V and 10 from J; bases not matched to a gene: 5. This CDR3 contains 14 residues. The CDR3: CASSPLAGGGIQYF. CDR3 in DNA: TGTGCCAGCAGCCCACTAGCGGGAGGGGGTATTCAGTACTTC.

This clone showed up just a few times. The CDR3 sequence is CASCLAGLHEQFF. In DNA form, the CDR3 reads TGCGCCAGCTGCCTAGCGGGACTCCATGAGCAGTTCTTC. The rearrangement joins TRBV10-2 to TRBJ2-1; TRBD2 aligns across 9 bases. The CDR3 consists of 13 residues. With V trimmed by 8 bases and J by 8 bases, 7 bases remained unmatched. Germline V gene sequence: CDR1 WSHSY, CDR2 SAAADI.

The rearrangement joins TRBV5-1 to TRBJ2-2, with 10 bases identical to TRBD1. Trimming removed 4 bases from V and 5 bases from J; junction bases left unmatched: 5. CDR1 and CDR2 (germline): SGHRS, YFSETQ. The CDR3 consists of 15 residues. CDR3 region: CASSIGQGGTGELFF. CDR3 nucleotide sequence: TGCGCCAGCAGCATAGGACAGGGGGGGACCGGGGAGCTGTTTTTT. The complete variable domain, with remaining parts taken from reference TRBV5-1 and TRBJ2-2, reads KAGVTQTPRYLIKTRGQQVTLSCSPISGHRSVSWYQQTPGQGLQFLFEYFSETQRNKGNFPGRFSGRQFSNSRSEMNVSTLELGDSALYLCASSIGQGGTGELFFGEGSRLTVL.